The clone carrying this TCR beta chain was observed a single time. The antigen is undetermined. The data belong to a study of cytomegalovirus exposure and HLA in healthy donors. Study-level results: The authors enumerated around 150 TCR beta chains as linked to cytomegalovirus. The classifier reportedly diagnosed cytomegalovirus status with high specificity and sensitivity.

Trimming at V came to 6 bases and at J to 3 bases, leaving 6 bases not matched to a gene. This CDR3 has 15 amino acids. Germline V CDR1 and CDR2: SNHLY, FYNNEI. Method: immunoSEQ multiplex PCR; TCRdb's copy keeps in-frame clones and lacks some. The table includes hundreds of thousands of clones, 87% detected once. The chain couples TRBV2 to TRBJ1-2; 11 nucleotides line up with TRBD1. This sequence originates from a young woman in good health and CMV-seropositive. Source material: PBMCs. The CDR3 nucleotides read TGTGCCAGCAGCCCGGGACAGGGGGTCGACTATGGCTACACCTTC. Its translation: CASSPGQGVDYGYTF.